The rows below give T cell receptor beta chains drawn from one sample of a study of Graves' ophthalmopathy and Graves' hyperthyroidism. MiXCR, run by TCRdb on the multiplex PCR reads, gives a single entry per CDR3 protein. The table lists about 620,000 distinct CDR3 sequences, about 20% of them singletons. Material: peripheral blood. The receptor set was obtained from a woman aged 18-29 years with stable Graves' hyperthyroidism. Some clones in this sample may be carry-over from other donors' samples. Each CDR3 is given with its conserved first and last residue. A D gene is named only where the DNA matches it firmly. Where a row states a size, it is once, few, many or the class of an expanded clone; other rows omit it.

clone_size | d_call | cdr3_length | j_call | v_call | cdr3_aa | cdr3_nt
many | TRBD1 | 16 | TRBJ1-2 | TRBV30 | CAWSGDNMRDSDGYTF | TGTGCCTGGAGTGGGGACAACATGCGGGACAGTGATGGCTACACCTTC
many | - | 13 | TRBJ1-6 | TRBV27 | CASSLVGQSPLHF | TGTGCCAGCAGTTTGGTGGGTCAATCACCCCTCCACTTT
many | - | 15 | TRBJ1-6 | TRBV9 | CASSPRQADNSPLHF | TGTGCCAGCAGCCCCCGACAGGCGGATAATTCACCCCTCCACTTT
many | - | 15 | TRBJ2-2 | TRBV14 | CASSHHGTPTGELFF | TGTGCCAGCAGCCACCACGGGACACCCACCGGGGAGCTGTTTTTT
many | TRBD1 | 14 | TRBJ1-1 | TRBV4-1 | CASSYSGGVTEAFF | TGCGCCAGCAGCTATTCAGGGGGTGTTACTGAAGCTTTCTTT
many | - | 13 | TRBJ2-7 | TRBV28 | CASKEGLIHEQYF | TGTGCCAGCAAGGAGGGCCTTATCCACGAGCAGTACTTC
- | - | 17 | TRBJ1-1 | TRBV5-1 | CASSLRNWFGRSTEAFF | TGCGCCAGCAGCTTGAGGAATTGGTTCGGGCGTTCCACTGAAGCTTTCTTT
many | - | 17 | TRBJ1-1 | TRBV11-2 | CASSYLGGGGVNTEAFF | TGTGCCAGCAGCTACCTCGGTGGAGGGGGAGTTAACACTGAAGCTTTCTTT
many | - | 15 | TRBJ1-2 | TRBV5-6 | CASSYVGVLDYGYTF | TGTGCCAGCAGCTACGTCGGGGTGTTGGACTATGGCTACACCTTC
- | - | 12 | TRBJ1-2 | TRBV24-1 | CATSRSGVGYTF | TGTGCCACCAGTAGGTCAGGGGTAGGCTACACCTTC
- | - | 13 | TRBJ2-5 | TRBV20-1 | CSARAAGQETQYF | TGCAGTGCTAGAGCGGCAGGACAAGAGACCCAGTACTTC
many | - | 13 | TRBJ1-5 | TRBV20-1 | CSARRAGRQPQHF | TGCAGTGCTAGACGGGCAGGGAGGCAGCCCCAGCATTTT
many | - | 13 | TRBJ1-1 | TRBV2 | CASSEAVDTEAFF | TGTGCCAGCAGTGAAGCGGTGGACACTGAAGCTTTCTTT
- | - | 14 | TRBJ2-7 | TRBV6-5 | CASSYEGGLYEQYF | TGTGCCAGCAGTTATGAAGGCGGTCTCTACGAGCAGTACTTC
many | - | 13 | TRBJ2-5 | TRBV30 | CAWTRKGLETQYF | TGTGCCTGGACCCGAAAGGGACTAGAGACCCAGTACTTC
many | - | 14 | TRBJ2-7 | TRBV11-2 | CASSLVRSNYEQYF | TGTGCCAGCAGCTTAGTCAGGTCCAACTACGAGCAGTACTTC
many | - | 15 | TRBJ1-2 | TRBV27 | CASSRGTTTNYGYTF | TGTGCCAGCAGTCGCGGGACAACTACTAACTATGGCTACACCTTC
many | TRBD1 | 15 | TRBJ1-1 | TRBV18 | CASSPETGGFTEAFF | TGTGCCAGCTCACCCGAGACAGGGGGCTTCACTGAAGCTTTCTTT
- | - | 14 | TRBJ1-1 | TRBV28 | CASSFQRTFTSAFF | TGTGCCAGCAGTTTTCAGAGGACGTTTACCTCCGCTTTCTTT
- | TRBD1 | 15 | TRBJ1-3 | TRBV15 | CATSRLDRVGNTIYF | TGTGCCACCAGCAGATTGGACAGGGTTGGAAACACCATATATTTT
- | TRBD1 | 13 | TRBJ1-1 | TRBV6-1 | CASRRDRVAEAFF | TGTGCCAGCAGACGGGACAGGGTTGCGGAAGCTTTCTTT
many | - | 15 | TRBJ1-5 | TRBV28 | CASSLDRAHNQPQHF | TGTGCCAGCAGTTTGGATAGGGCTCACAATCAGCCCCAGCATTTT
- | - | 14 | TRBJ2-5 | TRBV6-5 | CASSYFGKQETQYF | TGTGCCAGCAGTTACTTCGGAAAACAAGAGACCCAGTACTTC
many | - | 14 | TRBJ1-5 | TRBV28 | CASTPFGSNQPQHF | TGTGCCAGCACCCCTTTTGGGTCCAATCAGCCCCAGCATTTT
- | - | 14 | TRBJ2-7 | TRBV7-2 | CASSLADLSYEQYF | TGTGCCAGCAGCTTAGCGGACCTCTCCTACGAGCAGTACTTC
- | - | 14 | TRBJ2-5 | TRBV6-1 | CASLKAGSWETQYF | TGTGCCAGCCTCAAGGCGGGGTCGTGGGAGACCCAGTACTTC
few | - | 15 | TRBJ2-7 | TRBV27 | CASSWGGAGAYEQYF | TGTGCCAGCAGCTGGGGGGGAGCAGGGGCCTACGAGCAGTACTTC
many | - | 13 | TRBJ1-1 | TRBV6-5 | CASSYSWGTEAFF | TGTGCCAGCAGTTACTCGTGGGGCACTGAAGCTTTCTTT
- | - | 16 | TRBJ2-7 | TRBV19 | CASSIDQAAGPYEQYF | TGTGCCAGTAGTATAGATCAGGCGGCCGGACCTTACGAGCAGTACTTC
many | TRBD2 | 14 | TRBJ2-5 | TRBV28 | CASSSGRNWETQYF | TGTGCCAGCTCAAGCGGGAGGAATTGGGAGACCCAGTACTTC
many | TRBD1 | 13 | TRBJ1-1 | TRBV18 | CASSPGQDTEAFF | TGTGCCAGCTCACCTGGACAGGACACTGAAGCTTTCTTT